The rows below give T cell receptor beta chains drawn from one sample of a study of blood T cell repertoires in COVID-19. The repertoire was sequenced with immunoSEQ multiplex PCR; TCRdb's copy has only in-frame clones and lacks some. The data show more than 200,000 clones, approximately 81% seen once. Sequenced sample: peripheral blood. The receptors were sampled from a woman at least 80 years old with COVID-19, enrolled during active disease. Both conserved end residues are part of each CDR3. The D gene is left open where the match is weak. The size field is filled for only some rows; it gives once, few, many or a size class.

v_call: TRBV3-1/TRBV3-2; j_call: TRBJ1-5; d_call: NA; clone_size: NA; cdr3_nt: TGTGCCAGCAGCCAAGCTGGGGGGGCAGGCAATCAGCCCCAGCATTTT; cdr3_aa: CASSQAGGAGNQPQHF
v_call: TRBV27; j_call: TRBJ1-5; d_call: NA; clone_size: NA; cdr3_nt: TGTGCCAGCAGTTCCCGGGGAGGGGGACCTCAGCCCCAGCATTTT; cdr3_aa: CASSSRGGGPQPQHF
v_call: TRBV7-2; j_call: TRBJ2-2; d_call: TRBD1; clone_size: NA; cdr3_nt: TGTGCCAGCAGCGTGGACAGGTCCGGGGAGCTGTTTTTT; cdr3_aa: CASSVDRSGELFF
v_call: TRBV10-3; j_call: TRBJ1-1; d_call: TRBD1; clone_size: NA; cdr3_nt: TGTGCCATCAGTGATACATCGGGACAGGGGGCCTCGAACACTGAAGCTTTCTTT; cdr3_aa: CAISDTSGQGASNTEAFF
v_call: TRBV28; j_call: TRBJ1-5; d_call: NA; clone_size: once; cdr3_nt: TGTGCCAGCAGCCTAAATCAGCCCCAGCATTTT; cdr3_aa: CASSLNQPQHF
v_call: TRBV5-1; j_call: TRBJ1-1; d_call: TRBD1; clone_size: NA; cdr3_nt: TGCGCCAGCGCTCCCGGGACAGCGAACACTGAAGCTTTCTTT; cdr3_aa: CASAPGTANTEAFF
v_call: TRBV20-1; j_call: TRBJ2-3; d_call: NA; clone_size: NA; cdr3_nt: TGCAGTGCTAGTAGGCGGGGCACAGATACGCAGTATTTT; cdr3_aa: CSASRRGTDTQYF
v_call: TRBV5-6; j_call: TRBJ1-4; d_call: NA; clone_size: NA; cdr3_nt: TGTGCCAGCAGGCGTTACGATGCAACTAATGAAAAACTGTTTTTT; cdr3_aa: CASRRYDATNEKLFF
v_call: TRBV15; j_call: TRBJ1-5; d_call: TRBD1; clone_size: NA; cdr3_nt: TGTGCCACCAGCCCTAGGGGGCGCAATCAGCCCCAGCATTTT; cdr3_aa: CATSPRGRNQPQHF
v_call: TRBV5-1; j_call: TRBJ2-1; d_call: TRBD1; clone_size: NA; cdr3_nt: TGCGCCAGCAGCTTCCCGGGACAGGGCTACAATGAGCAGTTCTTC; cdr3_aa: CASSFPGQGYNEQFF
v_call: TRBV28; j_call: TRBJ1-6; d_call: NA; clone_size: NA; cdr3_nt: TGTGCCAGCAGTCCCCGGACAGATAATTCACCCCTCCACTTT; cdr3_aa: CASSPRTDNSPLHF
v_call: TRBV5-4; j_call: TRBJ2-5; d_call: TRBD1; clone_size: NA; cdr3_nt: TGTGCCAGCAGCCCCGGACAGGGACCTTTGGCCCAGTACTTC; cdr3_aa: CASSPGQGPLAQYF
v_call: TRBV19; j_call: TRBJ2-3; d_call: TRBD2; clone_size: NA; cdr3_nt: TGTGCCAGTAGTATGCTCGGGCTAGCGGGCACAGATACGCAGTATTTT; cdr3_aa: CASSMLGLAGTDTQYF
v_call: TRBV27; j_call: TRBJ1-5; d_call: TRBD1; clone_size: few; cdr3_nt: TGTGCCAGCAGCCAAACAGGGGGCGCGGGCAATCAGCCCCAGCATTTT; cdr3_aa: CASSQTGGAGNQPQHF
v_call: TRBV18; j_call: TRBJ2-2; d_call: NA; clone_size: NA; cdr3_nt: TGTGCCAGCTCACCACTGAAGGGGACCGGGGAGCTGTTTTTT; cdr3_aa: CASSPLKGTGELFF
v_call: TRBV4-1; j_call: TRBJ2-2; d_call: TRBD2; clone_size: NA; cdr3_nt: TGCGCCAGCAGCCCCGCACTAGCGGGGGGGTCCACCGGGGAGCTGTTTTTT; cdr3_aa: CASSPALAGGSTGELFF
v_call: TRBV5-6; j_call: TRBJ2-5; d_call: NA; clone_size: NA; cdr3_nt: TGTGCCAGCAGCTCGTGGGGACATATGGAGACCCAGTACTTC; cdr3_aa: CASSSWGHMETQYF
v_call: TRBV4-2; j_call: TRBJ2-2; d_call: TRBD2; clone_size: NA; cdr3_nt: TGTGCCAGCAGCCAAGATCACGGGGGGTCGGCCGGGGAGCTGTTTTTT; cdr3_aa: CASSQDHGGSAGELFF
v_call: TRBV16; j_call: TRBJ1-2; d_call: NA; clone_size: few; cdr3_nt: TGTGCCAGCAGCCCAGTCCTCACAGGGTCGAGGGATGGCTACACCTTC; cdr3_aa: CASSPVLTGSRDGYTF
v_call: TRBV5-4; j_call: TRBJ2-1; d_call: TRBD2; clone_size: NA; cdr3_nt: TGTGCCAGCAGTCCAACTAGCGGGGGGGCTTCCTACAATGAGCAGTTCTTC; cdr3_aa: CASSPTSGGASYNEQFF
v_call: TRBV5-4; j_call: TRBJ2-7; d_call: TRBD1; clone_size: NA; cdr3_nt: TGTGCCTTAACACAGACAGGGGGCGTCGAGCAGTACTTC; cdr3_aa: CALTQTGGVEQYF
v_call: TRBV7-2; j_call: TRBJ1-5; d_call: TRBD1; clone_size: NA; cdr3_nt: TGTGCCAGCAGCTTGGGTGGACAGGGAAACCGGCAGCCCCAGCATTTT; cdr3_aa: CASSLGGQGNRQPQHF
v_call: TRBV7-2; j_call: TRBJ2-2; d_call: TRBD1; clone_size: NA; cdr3_nt: TGTGCCAGCAGGCTGGGACAGGGGGCGGCCGGGGAGCTGTTTTTT; cdr3_aa: CASRLGQGAAGELFF
v_call: TRBV7-3; j_call: TRBJ2-5; d_call: NA; clone_size: once; cdr3_nt: TGTGCCAGCAGCTCTGTCCCGGGAGAGACCCAGTACTTC; cdr3_aa: CASSSVPGETQYF
v_call: TRBV5-4; j_call: TRBJ1-2; d_call: TRBD1; clone_size: NA; cdr3_nt: TGTGCCAGCAGCCCCGGACAGGATTATGGCTACACCTTC; cdr3_aa: CASSPGQDYGYTF
v_call: TRBV19; j_call: TRBJ2-2; d_call: TRBD1; clone_size: NA; cdr3_nt: TGTGCCAGTACCCGCCCGGGACAGGGGTTGTCAGGGGAGCTGTTTTTT; cdr3_aa: CASTRPGQGLSGELFF
v_call: TRBV6-2/TRBV6-3; j_call: TRBJ2-1; d_call: NA; clone_size: NA; cdr3_nt: TGTGCCAGCAGTTACGGGCAGGCTAATGAGCAGTTCTTC; cdr3_aa: CASSYGQANEQFF
v_call: TRBV18; j_call: TRBJ1-5; d_call: TRBD1; clone_size: NA; cdr3_nt: TGTGCCAGCTGCGGACAGGGCGTCACTCAGCCCCAGCATTTT; cdr3_aa: CASCGQGVTQPQHF
v_call: TRBV4-3; j_call: TRBJ1-6; d_call: TRBD1; clone_size: NA; cdr3_nt: TGCGCCAGCAGCCAGGCGACAGGGGGCGATTCACCCCTCCACTTT; cdr3_aa: CASSQATGGDSPLHF
v_call: TRBV29-1; j_call: TRBJ2-5; d_call: TRBD2; clone_size: NA; cdr3_nt: TGCAGCGTTGACGGTTGGACGGGGGGGCCTCGGGAGACCCAGTACTTC; cdr3_aa: CSVDGWTGGPRETQYF
v_call: TRBV2; j_call: TRBJ1-2; d_call: NA; clone_size: NA; cdr3_nt: TGTGCCAGCAGTGAGGTACGGGAGACTTTCTATGGCTACACCTTC; cdr3_aa: CASSEVRETFYGYTF
v_call: TRBV19; j_call: TRBJ1-5; d_call: TRBD1; clone_size: NA; cdr3_nt: TGTGCCAGTAGTATCGGGACAGTTAGCAATCAGCCCCAGCATTTT; cdr3_aa: CASSIGTVSNQPQHF
v_call: TRBV6-1; j_call: TRBJ1-1; d_call: NA; clone_size: once; cdr3_nt: TGTGCCAGCAGTGAACCTCAATTGGGGCTCAACACTGAAGCTTTCTTT; cdr3_aa: CASSEPQLGLNTEAFF
v_call: TRBV6-5; j_call: TRBJ2-2; d_call: TRBD2; clone_size: NA; cdr3_nt: TGTGCCAGTACTCGACTAGCGGCCAACACCGGGGAGCTGTTTTTT; cdr3_aa: CASTRLAANTGELFF
v_call: TRBV29-1; j_call: TRBJ2-2; d_call: NA; clone_size: NA; cdr3_nt: TGCAGCGGCAGAAACACCGGGGAGCTGTTTTTT; cdr3_aa: CSGRNTGELFF
v_call: TRBV2; j_call: TRBJ2-7; d_call: TRBD2; clone_size: NA; cdr3_nt: TGTGCCAGCAATCCGGAGGCGGGGGAGCATCACTTC; cdr3_aa: CASNPEAGEHHF
v_call: TRBV24-1; j_call: TRBJ2-3; d_call: TRBD2; clone_size: NA; cdr3_nt: TGTGCCACCAGTGATGGGACTACTTTCACAGATACGCAGTATTTT; cdr3_aa: CATSDGTTFTDTQYF
v_call: TRBV19; j_call: TRBJ1-4; d_call: NA; clone_size: NA; cdr3_nt: TGTGCCAGTAGTCAAACAGCTTCTAATGAAAAACTGTTTTTT; cdr3_aa: CASSQTASNEKLFF
v_call: TRBV5-5; j_call: TRBJ2-1; d_call: NA; clone_size: NA; cdr3_nt: TGTGCCAGCAGCGCGGACACCCGCTCCTACAATGAGCAGTTCTTC; cdr3_aa: CASSADTRSYNEQFF
v_call: TRBV5-3; j_call: TRBJ1-5; d_call: TRBD1; clone_size: NA; cdr3_nt: TGTGCCAGAAGCTGGGGACAGGGACATCAGCCCCAGCATTTT; cdr3_aa: CARSWGQGHQPQHF
v_call: TRBV6-5; j_call: TRBJ2-1; d_call: TRBD1; clone_size: NA; cdr3_nt: TGTGCCAGCAGTTACCGACAGGGGGCGAACAATGAGCAGTTCTTC; cdr3_aa: CASSYRQGANNEQFF
v_call: TRBV11-2; j_call: TRBJ1-2; d_call: TRBD1; clone_size: NA; cdr3_nt: TGTGCCAGCAGCTTAGCCGGACAGGGGGCGAGCTATGGCTACACCTTC; cdr3_aa: CASSLAGQGASYGYTF
v_call: TRBV5-1; j_call: TRBJ2-2; d_call: TRBD2; clone_size: NA; cdr3_nt: TGCGCCAGCAGCTTGGCCGGCGGGGGGGCGGCCGGGGAGCTGTTTTTT; cdr3_aa: CASSLAGGGAAGELFF
v_call: TRBV19; j_call: TRBJ2-3; d_call: NA; clone_size: NA; cdr3_nt: TGTGCCAGTAACTCCCCTCAGGTACGCACAGATACGCAGTATTTT; cdr3_aa: CASNSPQVRTDTQYF
v_call: TRBV28; j_call: TRBJ2-3; d_call: NA; clone_size: NA; cdr3_nt: TGTGCCAGCAGTTTCGTTGAGGGAGTTGGGACAGATACGCAGTATTTT; cdr3_aa: CASSFVEGVGTDTQYF
v_call: TRBV10-3; j_call: TRBJ1-4; d_call: TRBD1; clone_size: once; cdr3_nt: TGTGCCACCTATACAGGGGTGAATAATGAAAAACTGTTTTTT; cdr3_aa: CATYTGVNNEKLFF
v_call: TRBV30; j_call: TRBJ1-6; d_call: NA; clone_size: NA; cdr3_nt: TGTGCCGGGACCTGGGCAGCCGGATCACCCCTCCACTTT; cdr3_aa: CAGTWAAGSPLHF